This T cell receptor (beta chain) was observed in a study of blood T cell repertoires in COVID-19. Whole-study context: Sample material is recorded as cDNA or gDNA derived from T cells, B-cell-depleted T cells, or PBMCs.

In the original analysis: Amplification of reference gene primers was used by the study to estimate nucleated cell counts. Method: immunoSEQ multiplex PCR; TCRdb's copy keeps in-frame clones and lacks some. For V, J and clone size, that table is used; D and trimming come from the DNA. This sample has roughly 200,000 clones; roughly 88% occur once, and the top ten carry over 2.5%. The CDR3 totals 14 residues. Germline V gives CDR1 PRHDT, CDR2 FYEKMQ (reference sequence). The germline V and J ends were trimmed by 8 bases and 7 bases, with 21 bases remaining between them. This chain links TRBV13 with TRBJ2-7; a possible D gene is TRBD2 (5 bases). The specimen sequenced was peripheral blood. The clonotype originates from a man between 60 and 75 years old with acute or convalescent COVID-19. The CDR3 coding sequence is TGTGCCAGCCCCTTTGACTATGGGCCATGGGAGCAGTACTTC. This codes for CASPFDYGPWEQYF.